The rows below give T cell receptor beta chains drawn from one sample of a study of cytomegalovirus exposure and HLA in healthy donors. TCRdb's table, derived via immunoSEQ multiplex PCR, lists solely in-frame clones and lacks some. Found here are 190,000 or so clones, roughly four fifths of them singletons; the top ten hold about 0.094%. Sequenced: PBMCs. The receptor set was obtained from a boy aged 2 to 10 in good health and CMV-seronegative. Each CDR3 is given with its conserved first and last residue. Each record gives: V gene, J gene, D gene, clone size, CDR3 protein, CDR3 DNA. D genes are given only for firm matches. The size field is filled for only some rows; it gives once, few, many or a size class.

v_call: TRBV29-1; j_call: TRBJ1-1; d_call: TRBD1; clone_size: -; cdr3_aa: CSMGQGANTEAFF; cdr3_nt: TGCAGCATGGGACAGGGGGCGAACACTGAAGCTTTCTTT
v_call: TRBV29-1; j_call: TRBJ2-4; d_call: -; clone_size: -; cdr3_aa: CSVVGAGDIQYF; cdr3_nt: TGCAGCGTTGTGGGGGCGGGGGACATTCAGTACTTC
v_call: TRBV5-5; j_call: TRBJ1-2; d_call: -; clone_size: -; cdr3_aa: CASSLSQGGYGYTF; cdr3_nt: TGTGCCAGCAGCTTGAGCCAGGGTGGATATGGCTACACCTTC
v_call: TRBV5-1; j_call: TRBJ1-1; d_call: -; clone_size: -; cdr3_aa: CASSLYGGNTEAFF; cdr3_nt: TGCGCCAGCAGCTTGTACGGGGGGAACACTGAAGCTTTCTTT
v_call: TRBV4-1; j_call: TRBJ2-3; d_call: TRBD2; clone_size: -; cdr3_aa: CASSQLAGGPDTQYF; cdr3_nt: TGCGCCAGCAGCCAACTAGCGGGGGGGCCAGATACGCAGTATTTT
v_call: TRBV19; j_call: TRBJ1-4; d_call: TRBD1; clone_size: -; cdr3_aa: CASSIDRDRATNEKLFF; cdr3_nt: TGTGCCAGTAGTATAGATCGGGACAGAGCAACTAATGAAAAACTGTTTTTT
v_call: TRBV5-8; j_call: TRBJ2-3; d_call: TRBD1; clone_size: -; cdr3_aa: CASSLGQGVVDTQYF; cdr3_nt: TGTGCCAGCAGCTTGGGTCAGGGGGTTGTAGATACGCAGTATTTT
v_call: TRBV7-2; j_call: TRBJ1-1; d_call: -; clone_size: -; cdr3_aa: CASRSTGYTEAFF; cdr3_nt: TGTGCCAGCAGATCTACAGGTTACACTGAAGCTTTCTTT
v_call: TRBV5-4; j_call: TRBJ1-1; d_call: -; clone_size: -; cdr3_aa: CASSLIGRQNTEAFF; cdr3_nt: TGTGCCAGCAGCTTAATCGGGAGGCAAAACACTGAAGCTTTCTTT
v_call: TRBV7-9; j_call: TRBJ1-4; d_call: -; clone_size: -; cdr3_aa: CSSSYLFPAGRANEKLFF; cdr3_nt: TGTTCCAGCAGCTACTTATTTCCCGCAGGGAGGGCTAATGAAAAACTGTTTTTT
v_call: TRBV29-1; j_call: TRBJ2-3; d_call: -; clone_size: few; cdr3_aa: CSVGGVLVDTQYF; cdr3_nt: TGCAGCGTTGGGGGGGTCTTAGTGGATACGCAGTATTTT
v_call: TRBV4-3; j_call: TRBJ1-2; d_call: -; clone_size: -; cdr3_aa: CASSSGLRSSHGYTF; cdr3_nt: TGCGCCAGCAGCTCCGGTCTGAGGTCGTCGCATGGCTACACCTTC
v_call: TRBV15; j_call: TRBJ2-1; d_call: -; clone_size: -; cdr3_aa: CATSRSVLGATENEQFF; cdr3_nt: TGTGCCACCAGCAGATCTGTCCTTGGGGCTACTGAGAATGAGCAGTTCTTC
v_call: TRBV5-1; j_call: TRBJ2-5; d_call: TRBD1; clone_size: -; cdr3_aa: CASRTGAGETQYF; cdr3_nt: TGCGCCAGCCGGACAGGGGCGGGAGAGACCCAGTACTTC
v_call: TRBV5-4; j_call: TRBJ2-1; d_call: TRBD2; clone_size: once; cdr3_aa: CASRGSGGAPSNYNEQFF; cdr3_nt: TGTGCCAGCAGGGGGAGCGGGGGGGCCCCTTCGAACTACAATGAGCAGTTCTTC
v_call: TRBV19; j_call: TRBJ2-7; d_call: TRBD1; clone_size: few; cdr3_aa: CASSIDPGGEQYF; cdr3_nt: TGTGCCAGTAGTATAGATCCAGGGGGCGAGCAGTACTTC